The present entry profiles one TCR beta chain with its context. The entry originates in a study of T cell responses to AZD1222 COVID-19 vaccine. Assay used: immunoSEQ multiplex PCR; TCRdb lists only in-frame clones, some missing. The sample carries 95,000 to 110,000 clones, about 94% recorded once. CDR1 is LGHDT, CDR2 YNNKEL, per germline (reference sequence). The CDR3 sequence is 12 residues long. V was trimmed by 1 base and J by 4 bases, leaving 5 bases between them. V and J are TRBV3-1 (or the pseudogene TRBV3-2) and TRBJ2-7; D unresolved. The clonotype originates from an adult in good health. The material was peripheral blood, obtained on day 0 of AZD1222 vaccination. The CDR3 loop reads CASSQVGYEQYF. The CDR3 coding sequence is TGTGCCAGCAGCCAAGTGGGGTACGAGCAGTACTTC.